One and the same sample provided the 23 T cell receptor beta chains below, sequenced in a study of T cell changes during pregnancy in multiple sclerosis. Generated by immunoSEQ multiplex PCR, the TCRdb table keeps only in-frame clones and is missing some. Of 75,000 to 100,000 clones in the sample, about 90% were seen once. This material consisted of peripheral blood, taken after pregnancy. These receptors were taken from a female donor in good health, enrolled as a control in a pregnancy study.

The chain couples TRBV5-1 to TRBJ2-3, with D possibly being TRBD1 (6 bases). CDR1 and CDR2 (germline): SGHRS, YFSETQ. CDR3 length equals 12 residues. V was shortened by 7 bases and J by 3 bases, with 9 bases between the two germline ends. The chain's CDR3 is CASAQGTDTQYF. CDR3 sequence (DNA): TGCGCCAGCGCCCAGGGGACAGATACGCAGTATTTT.

The chain couples TRBV27 to TRBJ2-7, with 8 nucleotides matching TRBD2. The germline CDR1 and CDR2 sequences are MNHEY and SMNVEV (reference sequence). This CDR3 contains 13 residues. The V and J ends lost 8 bases and 4 bases, in that order; junction bases with no gene match: 7. Here the CDR3 reads CASGTSGPYEQYF. CDR3 nucleotides: TGTGCCAGCGGCACTAGCGGACCTTACGAGCAGTACTTC.

The V and J genes are TRBV6-1 and TRBJ1-2; D is uncertain. The V end lost 10 bases, the J end lost 2 bases, and 14 bases lay between the germline ends. Germline CDR1 is MNHNS and CDR2 is SASEGT. The CDR3 sequence is 13 residues long. For the CDR3, the DNA is TGTGCCATGCGGAAGGCTTCAAACTATGGCTACACCTTC. Its protein product is CAMRKASNYGYTF.

This chain joins TRBV9 and TRBJ2-1; D is possibly TRBD1 (5 bases). The CDR3 is made up of 13 amino acids. The V end lost 3 bases, the J end lost 9 bases, and 13 bases lay between the germline ends. Germline CDR1 reads SGDLS; CDR2 reads YYNGEE. CDR3 amino acids: CASSADLGPEQFF. CDR3 coding DNA: TGTGCCAGCAGCGCAGACCTGGGGCCTGAGCAGTTCTTC.

J is TRBJ1-6 and V is TRBV7-8; TRBD1 might be the D (6 bases). The CDR3 contains 13 residues. CDR1 SGHVS and CDR2 FQNEAQ come from the germline V gene. The V end lost 7 bases, the J end lost 9 bases, and 13 bases lay between the germline ends. The CDR3 protein is CASNQGLGSPLHF. CDR3 sequence (DNA): TGTGCCAGCAACCAGGGGTTGGGTTCACCCCTCCACTTT.

The chain couples TRBV5-4 to TRBJ1-1; D is ambiguous. Germline values: CDR1 SGHNT, CDR2 YYREEE (reference sequence). The CDR3 length is 16 residues. Between the trimmed V and J ends, which lost 4 bases and 1 base, there was a span of 17 bases. The CDR3 here is CASSRPPTGENTEAFF. Here the CDR3 DNA reads TGTGCCAGCAGCAGGCCACCGACGGGAGAGAACACTGAAGCTTTCTTT.

CDR3 DNA sequence: TGTGCCAGCAGCAGAGAAGCTTTCTTT. Amino acids: CASSREAFF. The J gene is TRBJ1-1, the V gene TRBV2; D gene uncertain. Germline CDR1 and CDR2: SNHLY and FYNNEI. The V gene lost 6 bases and the J gene lost 8 bases, with 4 bases spanning the gap. The CDR3 spans 9 residues.

V and J are TRBV5-1 and TRBJ2-3, with a possible D match to TRBD2 (5 bases). Looked up from germline, CDR1 is SGHRS and CDR2 is YFSETQ. Deletions cut 0 bases from V and 2 bases from J, with 10 bases between. This CDR3 contains 15 residues. DNA for the CDR3: TGCGCCAGCAGCTTGGGGACTGATACCACAGATACGCAGTATTTT. It translates to CASSLGTDTTDTQYF.

With respect to this clone: Other DNA sequences within the sample encode an identical CDR3. This chain connects TRBV7-9 to TRBJ1-2; TRBD1 might be the D (5 bases). This CDR3 is 13 amino acids long. Germline CDR1 SEHNR, CDR2 FQNEAQ (reference sequence). Trimming took 3 bases from V and 3 from J, leaving 8 bases between them. Written as DNA, the CDR3 is TGTGCCAGCAGCTTGGGAGGGGACTATGGCTACACCTTC. Translating it yields CASSLGGDYGYTF. Complete variable domain (other parts from reference TRBV7-9 and TRBJ1-2): DTGVSQNPRHKITKRGQNVTFRCDPISEHNRLYWYRQTLGQGPEFLTYFQNEAQLEKSRLLSDRFSAERPKGSFSTLEIQRTEQGDSAMYLCASSLGGDYGYTFGSGTRLTVV.

This chain uses TRBV6-5 with TRBJ2-7; the D is unclear. The V and J ends lost 0 bases and 2 bases respectively, with 5 bases between them. The CDR3 has 13 residues. Germline values: CDR1 MNHEY, CDR2 SVGAGI. The CDR3 here is CASSYSSTYEQYF. The CDR3 DNA reads as TGTGCCAGCAGTTACTCGTCTACCTACGAGCAGTACTTC.

The V and J genes are TRBV10-3 and TRBJ2-3; the match to TRBD2 covers 14 bases. This CDR3 region has 14 residues. Germline assignment: CDR1 ENHRY and CDR2 SYGVKD. With 5 bases clipped from V and 8 bases from J, the junction kept 3 bases outside the gene matches. CDR3 coding DNA: TGTGCCATCAGTTCCGGACTAGCGGGAGGTACGCAGTATTTT. Translation: CAISSGLAGGTQYF.

The V and J genes are TRBV6-5 and TRBJ1-5; no clear D. The CDR3 is 13 residues long. Between the trimmed V and J ends, which lost 5 bases and 7 bases, there was a span of 12 bases. Germline V gene lookup returns CDR1 MNHEY and CDR2 SVGAGI. This CDR3 reads CASSEEGVQPQHF. In nucleotides, the CDR3 is TGTGCCAGCAGTGAAGAGGGAGTACAGCCCCAGCATTTT.

The chain couples TRBV30 to TRBJ2-5; D call uncertain. The V gene lost 2 bases and the J gene lost 5 bases, with 12 bases spanning the gap. The CDR3 spans 13 residues. Germline assignment: CDR1 GTSNPN and CDR2 SVGIG (reference sequence). In DNA, the CDR3 is TGTGCCTGGAGTAGCTTGGTCCGGGAGACCCAGTACTTC. Its protein is CAWSSLVRETQYF.

The CDR3 is CASSPRGQNTEAFF. For the CDR3, the DNA is TGTGCCAGCAGTCCTAGGGGGCAGAACACTGAAGCTTTCTTT. V gene TRBV6-1 combines with J gene TRBJ1-1, with 7 bases that match TRBD1. Germline CDR1 is MNHNS and CDR2 is SASEGT. The CDR3 is made up of 14 amino acids. The V and J ends lost 5 bases and 1 base, in that order; junction bases with no gene match: 4.

This sequence joins TRBV18 and TRBJ2-7, with a possible D match to TRBD1 (6 bases). V was shortened by 4 bases and J by 5 bases, with 27 bases between the two germline ends. CDR1 KGHSH and CDR2 LQKENI come from the germline V gene. The CDR3 length is 18 residues. The CDR3 DNA reads as TGTGCCAGCTCACATTTGGGGGCACCTTCTCGTGGAGAAAACGAGCAGTACTTC. As protein: CASSHLGAPSRGENEQYF.

The chain carries TRBV7-3 and TRBJ1-4; no reliable D call. The germline V gene encodes CDR1 SGHTA and CDR2 FQGTGA. There are 15 residues in the CDR3. Trimming cost V 2 bases and J 0 bases, with 7 bases left between them. CDR3 sequence: CASSLSGATNEKLFF. CDR3 sequence (DNA): TGTGCCAGCAGCTTATCGGGTGCAACTAATGAAAAACTGTTTTTT.

This rearrangement joins TRBV27 to TRBJ1-3; TRBD1 matches 10 bases. Germline CDR1 MNHEY, CDR2 SMNVEV (reference sequence). This CDR3 comprises 14 residues. J was trimmed by 9 bases and V by 5 bases; bases with no gene match: 7. The CDR3 protein is CASSDRGRVGTIYF. CDR3 nucleotides: TGTGCCAGCAGTGACAGGGGGCGAGTCGGCACCATATATTTT.

This chain connects TRBV27 to TRBJ1-5; 7 bases fit TRBD1. The CDR3 length is 14 residues. Looked up from germline, CDR1 is MNHEY and CDR2 is SMNVEV (reference sequence). The V and J ends lost 8 bases and 5 bases, in that order; junction bases with no gene match: 9. The CDR3 region is CASAVRGEYQPQHF. The CDR3 DNA follows: TGTGCCAGCGCGGTCAGGGGGGAATATCAGCCCCAGCATTTT.

The J gene is TRBJ1-1, the V gene TRBV2; 10 nucleotides line up with TRBD1. Germline V lookup: CDR1 SNHLY, CDR2 FYNNEI. Losses at the gene ends were 7 bases for V and 0 bases for J; bases not matched to a gene: 5. This CDR3 region has 15 residues. In nucleotides, the CDR3 is TGTGCCAGCAACCGGGACAGGGGTCTGAACACTGAAGCTTTCTTT. Translated: CASNRDRGLNTEAFF.

This clone appeared once. The chain has TRBV7-9 and TRBJ1-4; the D is unclear. Looked up from germline, CDR1 is SEHNR and CDR2 is FQNEAQ (reference sequence). This CDR3 contains 12 residues. Trimming cost V 1 base and J 8 bases, with 5 bases left between them. The CDR3 DNA sequence: TGTGCCAGCAGCTTAGTGGCAGAAAAACTGTTTTTT. Residues: CASSLVAEKLFF.

The rearrangement uses TRBV7-9 and TRBJ1-2; weak D call: TRBD1 (5 bases). The CDR3 contains 17 residues. Germline V gives CDR1 SEHNR, CDR2 FQNEAQ (reference sequence). With 2 bases removed from V and 4 bases from J, the gap between germline ends came to 20 bases. The CDR3 here is CASSLPSQGGYLYGYTF. The CDR3 DNA follows: TGTGCCAGCAGCTTACCCTCTCAGGGCGGCTACCTCTATGGCTACACCTTC.

This chain uses TRBV6-5 with TRBJ1-2, with TRBD1 as a possible D gene (5 bases). This CDR3 contains 14 residues. V was trimmed by 0 bases and J by 6 bases, leaving 11 bases between them. Per germline, CDR1 MNHEY and CDR2 SVGAGI. Written as DNA, the CDR3 is TGTGCCAGCAGTTACTCGAAGGGGTTCCATGGCTACACCTTC. Protein sequence: CASSYSKGFHGYTF.

The chain uses TRBV10-3 and TRBJ2-7; 9 bases agree with TRBD1. J gave up 5 bases and V 10 bases, and 9 bases lay outside the gene matches. The CDR3 is made up of 13 amino acids. The germline V gene encodes CDR1 ENHRY and CDR2 SYGVKD. The CDR3 reads CATKGTGSHEQYF. CDR3 sequence (DNA): TGTGCCACCAAGGGGACAGGGTCTCACGAGCAGTACTTC.